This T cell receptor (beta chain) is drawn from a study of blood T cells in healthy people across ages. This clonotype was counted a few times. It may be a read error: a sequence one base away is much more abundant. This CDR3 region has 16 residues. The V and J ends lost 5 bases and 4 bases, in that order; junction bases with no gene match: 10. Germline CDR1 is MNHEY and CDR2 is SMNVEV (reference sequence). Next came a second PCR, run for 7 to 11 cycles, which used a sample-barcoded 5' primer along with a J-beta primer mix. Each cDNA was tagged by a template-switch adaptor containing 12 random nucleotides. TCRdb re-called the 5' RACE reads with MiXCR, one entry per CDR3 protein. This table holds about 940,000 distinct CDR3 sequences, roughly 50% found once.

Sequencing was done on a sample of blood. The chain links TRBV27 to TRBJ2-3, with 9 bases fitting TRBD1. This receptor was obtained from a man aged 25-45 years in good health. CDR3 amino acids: CASSRTPGQGADTQYF. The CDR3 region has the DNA TGTGCCAGCAGTCGGACCCCGGGACAGGGTGCAGATACGCAGTATTTT.